This T cell receptor beta chain was retrieved from a study of tumor-infiltrating lymphocytes in localized non-small cell lung cancer (dated by TCRdb to about 2021). In the study overall: Patients whose samples were collected after neoadjuvant chemotherapy, as well as both smokers and never-smokers and several histologies, were included in the cohort. Resected tumor tissue and uninvolved lung tissue described as non-adjacent to the tumor were contributed by each patient, with both tissues obtained from the same patient. In total, the ICON cohort consisted of over a hundred surgical patients with localized non-small cell lung cancer who had their tumors resected. A total of fewer than 60 patients were included in the paired tumor versus uninvolved lung comparison of immunoSEQ T-cell fraction. The same patients underwent several integrated assays, with TCR sequencing performed together with flow cytometry, multiplex immunofluorescence, RNA-seq, exome sequencing and proteomics. Study-wide conclusions, independent of this receptor: TCR-derived T-cell fraction did not differ between the flow cytometry-defined immunotypes IM1 (good prognosis) and IM2 (poor prognosis). Higher T cell infiltration in tumors than in uninvolved lung tissue was supported by TCRbeta sequencing, consistent with immunofluorescence CD3 counts. Since assay coverage differed from patient to patient depending on how much tissue was available, TCR sequencing was done for only a subset of the cohort. Because different assays used different pieces of the same tissue, intratumor heterogeneity could not be separated from technical variation.

As encoded in the germline V gene, CDR1 is MNHEY while CDR2 is SVGAGI. The V end loses 8 bases and the J end loses 0 bases, and a stretch of 11 bases separates them. Spanning cysteine to phenylalanine, the CDR3 consists of 14 amino acids. Just the 42-base CDR3 DNA is kept, in frame starting at base 1. This clone was detected only once. The target of this receptor is not known. Base quality data are lacking; no much larger clone is found one base away. The first patient joined ICON in the first half of 2016, and enrollment wrapped up when the last patient was enrolled in late 2018. From a subcohort of 75 to 90 patients, fresh tumor and matched uninvolved tissue were collected for in-depth immune analyses, including TCR sequencing. No cell sorting was done, and TCR sequencing was instead run on DNA isolated from bulk tissue. The immunoSEQ assay used for TCR sequencing gave the T-cell fraction in both tumor and uninvolved lung tissue. The study's own analysis went as follows. For survival analysis, patients were split into high (upper tertile) and low (lower two tertiles) T-cell fraction groups and compared by log-rank test. A signed-rank test was used to test differences in T-cell fraction between paired tumor and uninvolved lung samples. This immuneACCESS table, as held by TCRdb, lists in-frame sequences with V and J called but not all clones. Of the missing ones, under half trace to an unresolved V gene in checked studies; the others have no known cause. V, J and clone size derive from that table, while D and trimming were established from the DNA sequence. The sample contains some 8,100 clones, around 79% of them found a single time. In total, the top ten clones hold 13% of the sample.

The sample taken for sequencing was uninvolved lung tissue not adjacent to the tumor. The receptor comes from a human donor with non-small cell lung cancer. The rearranged chain carries TRBV6-5 and TRBJ1-3, and the D gene may be TRBD1, 5 bases matching. The CDR3 corresponds to CASRKQVSGNTIYF. The nucleotides read TGTGCCAGCCGTAAACAGGTCTCTGGAAACACCATATATTTT.